This TCR beta chain was identified during a study of beta chain features in type 1 diabetes. General study findings and limits: Type 1 diabetes patients showed fewer insertions and more deletions at VDJ junctions. Moderate yet significant TCRB CDR3 shortening was seen in Type 1 diabetes patients in all four CD4+ subsets.

The CDR3 contains 14 residues. Germline assignment: CDR1 KGHSY and CDR2 FQNENV. Trimming cost V 2 bases and J 1 base, with 7 bases left between them. The investigators reverse transcribed all of the isolated RNA, so they sequenced expressed TCRB transcripts. Naive, central memory and regulatory T cell samples produced a mean of about 3.4 million reads. Assay: immunoSEQ multiplex PCR; the TCRdb copy retains only in-frame clones and omits some. The sample has approximately 160,000 clones, more than 60% seen once. In the case of this clone: Its antigen is currently unknown.

Blood was collected once per donor into heparin, averaging about 110 mL. Sequenced input: naive CD4+ T cells from blood. The sequence derives from a man younger than 40 with type 1 diabetes. J is TRBJ2-3 and V is TRBV16; D is possibly TRBD1 (6 bases). This CDR3 is CASSQRTGTDTQYF. Written as DNA, the CDR3 is TGTGCCAGCAGCCAACGGACAGGCACAGATACGCAGTATTTT.